Each of the 20 T cell receptor beta chains below was sequenced from the same sample in a study of blood T cell repertoires in COVID-19. Here immunoSEQ multiplex PCR was the method, and the copy in TCRdb shows in-frame clones only, minus some. Seen here are 230,000 or so clones, 70% to 90% observed once, and the top ten hold about 4%. Sequencing was carried out using PBMCs or T cells enriched from blood (not recorded which). These receptors came from a woman aged 35 to 49 with acute COVID-19.

This clone was detected a few times. The chain couples TRBV5-1 to TRBJ1-1; D uncertain. From germline, CDR1 is SGHRS and CDR2 YFSETQ. V dropped 0 bases and J dropped 3 bases, with 9 bases sitting between them. This CDR3 region has 14 residues. CDR3 residues: CASSLAVEYTEAFF. As DNA, the CDR3 is TGCGCCAGCAGCTTGGCCGTGGAGTACACTGAAGCTTTCTTT.

The chain employs TRBV7-9 and TRBJ1-1; 7 nucleotides match TRBD1. This CDR3 region has 18 residues. Germline CDR1 and CDR2: SEHNR and FQNEAQ (reference sequence). The trim removed 6 bases at V and 0 bases at J, leaving 16 bases unmatched. CDR3 coding DNA: TGTGCCAGCAGTCACGCCGGGACAGCGACGTCCATGAACACTGAAGCTTTCTTT. It codes for CASSHAGTATSMNTEAFF.

The J gene is TRBJ1-1, the V gene TRBV12-3 or TRBV12-4; D not resolved. The CDR3 contains 13 residues. Trimming removed 2 bases at V and 1 base at J, with 5 bases between. The CDR3 sequence: CASSLKANTEAFF. For the CDR3, the DNA is TGTGCCAGCAGTTTAAAAGCGAACACTGAAGCTTTCTTT.

J is TRBJ1-1 and V is TRBV5-5, with TRBD1 matching over 7 bases. Trimming at V came to 4 bases and at J to 1 base, leaving 7 bases not matched to a gene. The CDR3 contains 15 residues. Germline V lookup: CDR1 SGHKS, CDR2 YYEKEE (reference sequence). The CDR3 loop reads CASSPTGTANTEAFF. CDR3 sequence (DNA): TGTGCCAGCAGCCCAACCGGGACAGCGAACACTGAAGCTTTCTTT.

The chain uses TRBV2 and TRBJ2-2; D perhaps matches TRBD2 (5 bases). CDR1 SNHLY and CDR2 FYNNEI come from the germline V gene. Trimming cost V 2 bases and J 4 bases, with 8 bases left between them. The CDR3 consists of 14 residues. This CDR3 reads CASSERLATGELFF. The CDR3 nucleotides read TGTGCCAGCAGTGAACGGCTAGCCACCGGGGAGCTGTTTTTT.

This clone was detected only once. This chain connects TRBV5-1 to TRBJ2-7; the match to TRBD1 covers 9 bases. This CDR3 spans 13 amino acids. V lost 4 bases and J lost 7; bases outside the gene matches: 6. The germline V gene encodes CDR1 SGHRS and CDR2 YFSETQ. CDR3 DNA: TGCGCCAGCAGCCCAACAGGGGGCGGTGAGCAGTACGTC. Amino acids: CASSPTGGGEQYV.

The count of this clone is one. The rearrangement links TRBV7-2 to TRBJ1-6; D is perhaps TRBD1 (6 bases). The CDR3 sequence is 15 residues long. Germline loops: CDR1 SGHTA, CDR2 FQGNSA. Trimming left V 1 base short and J 9 bases short, with 13 bases between. CDR3 loop: CASSLGTQGASPLHF. CDR3 in DNA: TGTGCCAGCAGCTTAGGGACACAGGGTGCTTCACCCCTCCACTTT.

The chain couples TRBV19 to TRBJ1-4; D is possibly TRBD1 (6 bases). The CDR3 spans 16 residues. V lost 3 bases and J 2 bases, leaving 13 bases between the germline ends. CDR1 and CDR2 (germline): LNHDA, SQIVND (reference sequence). CDR3 DNA: TGTGCCAGTAGTATTGCGGGGGCGCGGACTAATGAAAAACTGTTTTTT. Amino acids: CASSIAGARTNEKLFF.

The V call is TRBV29-1, the J call TRBJ1-2, with 7 bases identical to TRBD1. The CDR3 has 14 residues. Germline V lookup: CDR1 SQVTM, CDR2 ANQGSEA. Trimming at V came to 7 bases and at J to 2 bases, leaving 10 bases not matched to a gene. As DNA, the CDR3 is TGCAGCGCAACAGACAGGGAGGTAAACTATGGCTACACCTTC. This encodes CSATDREVNYGYTF.

This chain links TRBV13 with TRBJ2-2; a weak D match, TRBD2 (7 bases). This CDR3 has 16 amino acids. V was cut by 4 bases and J by 6 bases, with 18 bases left in between. Germline assignment: CDR1 PRHDT and CDR2 FYEKMQ (reference sequence). The CDR3 coding sequence is TGTGCCAGCAGCTACGGGCGGGGGCCTGATGCCGGGGAGCTGTTTTTT. The encoded protein is CASSYGRGPDAGELFF.

CDR3 sequence: CASSRTSGGRSYNEQFF. The CDR3 DNA reads TGCGCCAGCAGCCGGACTAGCGGGGGCCGCTCCTACAATGAGCAGTTCTTC. This chain links TRBV5-1 with TRBJ2-1; 13 bases fit TRBD2. This CDR3 has 17 amino acids. Germline CDR1 reads SGHRS; CDR2 reads YFSETQ. J gave up 0 bases and V 4 bases, and 4 bases lay outside the gene matches.

The genes are TRBV5-8 and TRBJ1-2; perhaps TRBD1 as D (5 bases). The CDR3 has 13 amino acids. From germline, CDR1 is SGHTS and CDR2 YDEGEE. Trimming took off 0 bases at V and 2 bases at J, with 5 bases between the two ends. CDR3 nucleotide sequence: TGTGCCAGCAGCTTGGACAGGAACTATGGCTACACCTTC. As protein: CASSLDRNYGYTF.

J is TRBJ1-1 and V is TRBV4-1; 10 bases align to TRBD1. Per germline, CDR1 MGHRA and CDR2 YSYEKL. The junction had 8 bases not matched to a gene; V was cut back by 4 bases and J by 0 bases. CDR3 length equals 17 residues. In DNA form, the CDR3 reads TGCGCCAGCAGCCCTATCGACAGGGGGCTTATGAACACTGAAGCTTTCTTT. This translates into CASSPIDRGLMNTEAFF.

The chain is built from TRBV19 and TRBJ1-5, with D perhaps TRBD1 (6 bases). The V end was cut by 3 bases, the J end by 4 bases, with 13 bases between. The CDR3 has 15 amino acids. The germline CDR1 and CDR2 sequences are LNHDA and SQIVND (reference sequence). CDR3 region: CASSIRGQQNQPQHF. CDR3 DNA sequence: TGTGCCAGTAGTATTCGTGGACAGCAAAATCAGCCCCAGCATTTT.

The rearrangement uses TRBV2 and TRBJ1-2; no clear D. CDR1 is SNHLY and CDR2 is FYNNEI in the germline V gene. CDR3 length equals 15 residues. The V and J ends lost 4 bases and 8 bases respectively, with 20 bases between them. In DNA, the CDR3 is TGTGCCAGCAGTGTCTATCTCGACATTGTCCTAGGCTACACCTTC. This sequence encodes CASSVYLDIVLGYTF.

The chain combines TRBV30 with TRBJ2-2; D gene unclear. CDR1 is GTSNPN, CDR2 SVGIG, per germline (reference sequence). The CDR3 sequence is 13 residues long. The V end lost 3 bases, the J end lost 3 bases, and 8 bases lay between the germline ends. CDR3 loop: CAWRNSYTGELFF. CDR3 nucleotide sequence: TGTGCCTGGAGAAACAGTTACACCGGGGAGCTGTTTTTT.

The rearrangement uses TRBV19 and TRBJ1-5, with D uncertain. CDR1 is LNHDA, CDR2 SQIVND, per germline (reference sequence). The CDR3 has 17 amino acids. The ends were cut back, 0 bases at V and 7 bases at J, with 19 bases in the middle. The CDR3: CASSIDYRAQFGQPQHF. DNA for the CDR3: TGTGCCAGTAGTATAGATTATAGAGCCCAATTCGGGCAGCCCCAGCATTTT.

This chain links TRBV7-2 with TRBJ2-1, with 7 bases matching TRBD1. The CDR3 extends over 13 amino acids. V was pared by 5 bases and J by 7 bases, with 5 bases of the junction left unmatched. Germline V gives CDR1 SGHTA, CDR2 FQGNSA. The CDR3 loop reads CASSPDRANEQFF. The DNA of the CDR3 is TGTGCCAGCAGCCCTGACAGGGCGAATGAGCAGTTCTTC.

The chain combines TRBV29-1 with TRBJ2-5, with a weak D call TRBD2 (6 bases). CDR1 is SQVTM, CDR2 ANQGSEA, per germline. The CDR3 totals 15 residues. The V end was cut by 3 bases, the J end by 5 bases, with 19 bases between. The CDR3 sequence: CSVDAGRSTKETQYF. The CDR3 DNA sequence: TGCAGCGTTGATGCGGGACGGTCCACCAAGGAGACCCAGTACTTC.

The chain links TRBV29-1 to TRBJ2-7, with D perhaps matching TRBD2 (5 bases). This CDR3 spans 11 amino acids. V shed 0 bases and J shed 6 bases, with 6 bases lying between them. In germline, CDR1 is SQVTM, CDR2 ANQGSEA. The CDR3 here is CSVEDSGEQYV. The CDR3 DNA reads as TGCAGCGTTGAAGACAGCGGCGAGCAGTACGTC.